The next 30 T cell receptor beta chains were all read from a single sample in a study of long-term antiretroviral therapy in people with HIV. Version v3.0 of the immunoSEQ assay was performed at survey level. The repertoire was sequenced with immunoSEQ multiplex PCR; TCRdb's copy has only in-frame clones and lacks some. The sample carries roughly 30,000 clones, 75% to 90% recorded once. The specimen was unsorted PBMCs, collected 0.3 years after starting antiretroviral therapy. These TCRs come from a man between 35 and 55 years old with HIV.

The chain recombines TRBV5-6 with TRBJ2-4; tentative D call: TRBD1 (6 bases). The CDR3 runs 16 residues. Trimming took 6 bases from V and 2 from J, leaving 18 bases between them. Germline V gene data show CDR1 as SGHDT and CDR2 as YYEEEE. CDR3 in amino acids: CASTPPAGDSKNIQYF. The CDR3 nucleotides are TGTGCCAGCACCCCCCCCGCAGGGGATTCCAAAAACATTCAGTACTTC.

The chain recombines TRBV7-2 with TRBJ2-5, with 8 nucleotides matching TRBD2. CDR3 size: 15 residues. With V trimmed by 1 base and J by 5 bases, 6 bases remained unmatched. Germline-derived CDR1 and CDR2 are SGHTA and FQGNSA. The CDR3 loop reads CASSLVGGRLETQYF. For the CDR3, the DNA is TGTGCCAGCAGCTTAGTTGGCGGGAGGCTGGAGACCCAGTACTTC.

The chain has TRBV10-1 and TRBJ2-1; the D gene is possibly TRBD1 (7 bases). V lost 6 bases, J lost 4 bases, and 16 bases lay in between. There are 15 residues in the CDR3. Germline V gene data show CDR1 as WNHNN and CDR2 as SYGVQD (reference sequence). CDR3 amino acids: CASSRGDTVYNEQFF. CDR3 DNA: TGCGCCAGCAGCAGGGGGGACACAGTGTACAATGAGCAGTTCTTC.

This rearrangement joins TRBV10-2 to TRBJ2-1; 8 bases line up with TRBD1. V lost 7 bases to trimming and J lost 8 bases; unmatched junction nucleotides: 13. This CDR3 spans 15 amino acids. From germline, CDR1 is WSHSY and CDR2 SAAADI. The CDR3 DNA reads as TGCGCCAGCACCGTGGGGGACAGGTGGGGCCATGAGCAGTTCTTC. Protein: CASTVGDRWGHEQFF.

CDR3 DNA: TGCGCCAGCAGCCAAGGGTTACGGCAGGGGGCCCTCAACTACGAGCAGTACTTC. Protein: CASSQGLRQGALNYEQYF. The chain combines TRBV4-3 with TRBJ2-7; TRBD1 matches at 8 bases. This CDR3 has 18 amino acids. Germline lookup yields CDR1 LGHNA and CDR2 YSLEER. V was clipped by 1 base and J by 3 bases; unmatched bases: 14.

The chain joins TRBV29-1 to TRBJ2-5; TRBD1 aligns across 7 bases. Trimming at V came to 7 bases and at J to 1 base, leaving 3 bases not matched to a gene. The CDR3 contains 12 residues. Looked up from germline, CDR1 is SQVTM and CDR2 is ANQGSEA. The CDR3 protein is CSAGDSQETQYF. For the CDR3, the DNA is TGCAGCGCAGGGGACAGCCAAGAGACCCAGTACTTC.

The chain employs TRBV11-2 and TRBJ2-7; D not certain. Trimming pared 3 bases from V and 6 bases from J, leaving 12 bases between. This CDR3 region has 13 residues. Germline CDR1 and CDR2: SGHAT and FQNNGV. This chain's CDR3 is CASSFGDLGEQYF. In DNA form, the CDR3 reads TGTGCCAGCAGCTTTGGCGACCTGGGCGAGCAGTACTTC. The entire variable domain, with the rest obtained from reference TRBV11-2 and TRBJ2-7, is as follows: EAGVAQSPRYKIIEKRQSVAFWCNPISGHATLYWYQQILGQGPKLLIQFQNNGVVDDSQLPKDRFSAERLKGVDSTLKIQPAKLEDSAVYLCASSFGDLGEQYFGPGTRLTVT.

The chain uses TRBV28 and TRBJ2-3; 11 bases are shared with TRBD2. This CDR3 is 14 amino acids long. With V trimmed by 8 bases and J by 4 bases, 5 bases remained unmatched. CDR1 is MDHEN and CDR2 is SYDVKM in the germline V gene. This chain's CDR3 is CASVAGGRADTQYF. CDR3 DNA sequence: TGTGCCAGCGTAGCGGGGGGGAGGGCAGATACGCAGTATTTT. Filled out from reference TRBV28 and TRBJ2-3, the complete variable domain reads DVKVTQSSRYLVKRTGEKVFLECVQDMDHENMFWYRQDPGLGLRLIYFSYDVKMKEKGDIPEGYSVSREKKERFSLILESASTNQTSMYLCASVAGGRADTQYFGPGTRLTVL.

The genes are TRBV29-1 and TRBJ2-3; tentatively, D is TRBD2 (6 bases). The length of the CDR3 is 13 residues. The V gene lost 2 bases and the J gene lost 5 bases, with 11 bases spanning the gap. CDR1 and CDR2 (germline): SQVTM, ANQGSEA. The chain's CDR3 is CSVESASEDTQYF. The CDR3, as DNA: TGCAGCGTTGAATCGGCTAGCGAAGATACGCAGTATTTT.

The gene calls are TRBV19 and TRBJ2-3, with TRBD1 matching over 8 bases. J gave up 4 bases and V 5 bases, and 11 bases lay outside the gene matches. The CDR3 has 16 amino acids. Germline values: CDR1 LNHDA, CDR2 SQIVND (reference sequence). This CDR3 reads CASSPRTGRWADTQYF. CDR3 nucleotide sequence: TGTGCCAGTAGTCCGCGGACAGGGAGGTGGGCAGATACGCAGTATTTT.

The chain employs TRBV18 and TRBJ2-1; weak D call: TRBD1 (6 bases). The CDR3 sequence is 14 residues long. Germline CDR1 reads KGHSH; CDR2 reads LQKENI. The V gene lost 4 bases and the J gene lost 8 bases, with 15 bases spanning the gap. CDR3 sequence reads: CASSHKHRADEQFF. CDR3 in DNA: TGTGCCAGCTCACATAAACACAGGGCAGATGAGCAGTTCTTC.

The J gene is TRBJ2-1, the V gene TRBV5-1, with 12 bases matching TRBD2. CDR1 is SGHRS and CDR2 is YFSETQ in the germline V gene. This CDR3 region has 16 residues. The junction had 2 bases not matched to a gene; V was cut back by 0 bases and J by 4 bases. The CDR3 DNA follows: TGCGCCAGCAGCTTGGTCCTAGCGGGAGGGTACAATGAGCAGTTCTTC. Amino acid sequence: CASSLVLAGGYNEQFF.

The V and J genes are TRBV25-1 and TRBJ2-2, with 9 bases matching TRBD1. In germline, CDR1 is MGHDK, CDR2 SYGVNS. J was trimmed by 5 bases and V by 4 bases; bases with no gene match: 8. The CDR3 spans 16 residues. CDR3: CASSAADRGWTGELFF. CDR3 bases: TGTGCCAGCAGTGCCGCGGACAGGGGATGGACCGGGGAGCTGTTTTTT.

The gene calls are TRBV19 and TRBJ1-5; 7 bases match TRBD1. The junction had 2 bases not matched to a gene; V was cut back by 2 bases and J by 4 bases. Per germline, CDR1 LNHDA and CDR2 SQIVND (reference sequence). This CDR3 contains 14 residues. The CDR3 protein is CASSIQTGNQPQHF. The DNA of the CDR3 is TGTGCCAGTAGTATACAGACAGGGAATCAGCCCCAGCATTTT. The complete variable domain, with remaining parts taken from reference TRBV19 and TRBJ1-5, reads DGGITQSPKYLFRKEGQNVTLSCEQNLNHDAMYWYRQDPGQGLRLIYYSQIVNDFQKGDIAEGYSVSREKKESFPLTVTSAQKNPTAFYLCASSIQTGNQPQHFGDGTRLSIL.

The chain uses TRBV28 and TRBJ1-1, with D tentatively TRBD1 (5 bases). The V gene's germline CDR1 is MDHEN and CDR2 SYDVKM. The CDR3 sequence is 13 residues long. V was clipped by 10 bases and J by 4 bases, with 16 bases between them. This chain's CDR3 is CAKRGSEGTEAFF. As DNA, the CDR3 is TGTGCCAAGCGGGGCAGCGAGGGCACTGAAGCTTTCTTT.

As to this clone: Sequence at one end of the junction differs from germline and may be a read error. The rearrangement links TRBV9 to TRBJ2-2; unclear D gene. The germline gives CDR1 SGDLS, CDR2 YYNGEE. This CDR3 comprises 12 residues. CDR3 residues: CASSPNTRELFF. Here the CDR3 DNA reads TGTGCCAGCAGCCCAAACACCAGGGAGCTGTTTTTT.

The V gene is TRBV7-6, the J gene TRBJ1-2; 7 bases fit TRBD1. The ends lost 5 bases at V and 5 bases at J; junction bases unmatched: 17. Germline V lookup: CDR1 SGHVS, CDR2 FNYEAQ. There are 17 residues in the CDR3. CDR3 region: CASSPYIPGQRSYGYTF. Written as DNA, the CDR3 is TGTGCCAGCAGCCCGTATATTCCGGGACAGCGCTCGTATGGCTACACCTTC.

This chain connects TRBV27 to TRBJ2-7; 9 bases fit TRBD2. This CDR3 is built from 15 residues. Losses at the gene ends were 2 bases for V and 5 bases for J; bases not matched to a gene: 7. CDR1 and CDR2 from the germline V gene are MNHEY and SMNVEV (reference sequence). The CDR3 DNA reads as TGTGCCAGCAGTTTACGTCGGGTAGCGGGGGACGAGCAGTACTTC. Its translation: CASSLRRVAGDEQYF.

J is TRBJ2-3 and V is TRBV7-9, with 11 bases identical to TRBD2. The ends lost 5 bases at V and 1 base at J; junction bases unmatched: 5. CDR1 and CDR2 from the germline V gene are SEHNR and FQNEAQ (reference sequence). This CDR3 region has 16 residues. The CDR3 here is CASSLGLAGRTDTQYF. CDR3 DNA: TGTGCCAGCAGCCTAGGACTAGCGGGCCGCACAGATACGCAGTATTTT.

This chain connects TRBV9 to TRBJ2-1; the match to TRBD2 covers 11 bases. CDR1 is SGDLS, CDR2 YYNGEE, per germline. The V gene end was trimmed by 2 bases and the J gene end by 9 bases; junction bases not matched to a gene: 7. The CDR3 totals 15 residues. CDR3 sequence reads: CASSVLAGGLTEQFF. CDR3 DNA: TGTGCCAGCAGCGTTTTAGCGGGGGGGCTAACTGAGCAGTTCTTC.

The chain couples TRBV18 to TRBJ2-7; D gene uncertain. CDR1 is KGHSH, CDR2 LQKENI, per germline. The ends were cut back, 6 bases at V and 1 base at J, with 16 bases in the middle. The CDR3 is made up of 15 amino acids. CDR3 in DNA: TGTGCCAGCTCGCCTTTTCCTCCGGAATCCTACGAGCAGTACTTC. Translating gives CASSPFPPESYEQYF.

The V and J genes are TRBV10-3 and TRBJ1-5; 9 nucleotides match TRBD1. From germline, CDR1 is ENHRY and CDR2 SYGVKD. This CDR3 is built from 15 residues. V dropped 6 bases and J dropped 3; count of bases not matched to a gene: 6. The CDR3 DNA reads TGTGCCATCAGGCCGGGACAGGGAACCAATCAGCCCCAGCATTTT. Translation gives CAIRPGQGTNQPQHF.

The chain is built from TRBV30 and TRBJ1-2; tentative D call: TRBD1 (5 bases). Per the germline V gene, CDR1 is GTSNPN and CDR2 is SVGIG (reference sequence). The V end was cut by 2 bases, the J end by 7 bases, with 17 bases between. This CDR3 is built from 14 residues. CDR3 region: CAWSNGQGFSGYTF. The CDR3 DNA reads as TGTGCCTGGAGTAACGGGCAGGGCTTTTCTGGCTACACCTTC.

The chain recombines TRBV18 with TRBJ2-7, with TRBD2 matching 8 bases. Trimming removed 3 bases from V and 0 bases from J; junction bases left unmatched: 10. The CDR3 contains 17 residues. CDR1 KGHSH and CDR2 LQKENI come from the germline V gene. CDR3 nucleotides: TGTGCCAGCTCACCTAGGAGCGGGGGCCGTAGCTCCTACGAGCAGTACTTC. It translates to CASSPRSGGRSSYEQYF.

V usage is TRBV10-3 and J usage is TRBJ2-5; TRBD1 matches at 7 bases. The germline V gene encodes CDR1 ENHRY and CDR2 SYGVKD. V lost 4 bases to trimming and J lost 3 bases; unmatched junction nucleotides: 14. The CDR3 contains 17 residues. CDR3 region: CAISGGQRLLLKETQYF. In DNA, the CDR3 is TGTGCCATCAGTGGGGGACAGCGATTGCTCTTAAAAGAGACCCAGTACTTC.

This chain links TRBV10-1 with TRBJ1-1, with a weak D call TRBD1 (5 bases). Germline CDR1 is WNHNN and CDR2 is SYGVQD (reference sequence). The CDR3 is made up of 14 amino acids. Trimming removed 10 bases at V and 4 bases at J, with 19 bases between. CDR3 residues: CATFRVQGATEAFF. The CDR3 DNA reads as TGCGCCACCTTTCGGGTCCAGGGCGCCACTGAAGCTTTCTTT.

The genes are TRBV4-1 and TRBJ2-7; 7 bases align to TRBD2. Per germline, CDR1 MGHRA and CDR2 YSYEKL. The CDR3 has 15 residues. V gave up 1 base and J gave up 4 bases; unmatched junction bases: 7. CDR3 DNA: TGCGCCAGCAGCCAAGTACCTAGCGGTATATACGAGCAGTACTTC. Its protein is CASSQVPSGIYEQYF.

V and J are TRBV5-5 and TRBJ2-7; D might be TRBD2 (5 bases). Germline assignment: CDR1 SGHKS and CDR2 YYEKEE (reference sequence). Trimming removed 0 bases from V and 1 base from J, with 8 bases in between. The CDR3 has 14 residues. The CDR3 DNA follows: TGTGCCAGCAGCTTGGAGGGAGAGTCCTACGAGCAGTACTTC. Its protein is CASSLEGESYEQYF.

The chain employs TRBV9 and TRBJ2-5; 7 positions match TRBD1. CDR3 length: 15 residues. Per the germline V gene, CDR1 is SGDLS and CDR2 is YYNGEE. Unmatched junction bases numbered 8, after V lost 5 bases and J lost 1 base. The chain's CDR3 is CASSRGRQGQETQYF. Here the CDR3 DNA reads TGTGCCAGCAGTCGAGGGAGACAGGGCCAAGAGACCCAGTACTTC. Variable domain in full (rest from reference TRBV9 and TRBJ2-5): DSGVTQTPKHLITATGQRVTLRCSPRSGDLSVYWYQQSLDQGLQFLIQYYNGEERAKGNILERFSAQQFPDLHSELNLSSLELGDSALYFCASSRGRQGQETQYFGPGTRLLVL.

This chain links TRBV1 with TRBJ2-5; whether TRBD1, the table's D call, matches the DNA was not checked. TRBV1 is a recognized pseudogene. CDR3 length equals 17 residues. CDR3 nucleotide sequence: TGCACCAGCAGCCCCTTACCCATCCTTTACACAGGCGGGACCCAGTACTTC. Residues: CTSSPLPILYTGGTQYF.